A single T cell receptor (beta chain) is shown here with its context. Its antigen is not known. TCRdb processed the 5' RACE reads again and assigns one entry to each CDR3 protein, with no DNA. The listing records some 89,000 distinct CDR3 sequences. Germline-derived CDR1 and CDR2 are SGHVS and FQNEAQ. The CDR3 totals 13 residues. This sample was taken from a study of monozygotic twins with inflammatory bowel disease. Whole-study findings and limits: By inverse Simpson index, TCRbeta diversity was lower in IBD patients than in healthy co-twins.

The gene calls are TRBV7-8 and TRBJ2-2; as DNA is missing, the TRBD1 call by TCRdb cannot be tested. Specimen: blood. The source is a human donor with ulcerative colitis or Crohn's disease, or a healthy co-twin of an affected twin (not recorded which). CDR3 region: CASSLRGPGELFF.